The entry below describes one T cell receptor (beta chain). V was trimmed by 6 bases and J by 0 bases, leaving 14 bases between them. From germline, CDR1 is MNHEY and CDR2 SMNVEV (reference sequence). The length of the CDR3 is 15 residues. The data are from a study of control samples from healthy donors and cancer patients. The protocol was immunoSEQ multiplex PCR, while the TCRdb copy is restricted to in-frame clones and leaves out a portion. The table lists around 79,000 clones, 93% of them singletons, with roughly 1.2% in the top ten. This clonotype was sampled from a woman aged 40 to 50 with lung cancer. Sequencing was performed on PBMCs. The gene calls are TRBV27 and TRBJ1-1, with D unclear. The CDR3 protein is CASSDNSLMNTEAFF. The CDR3 nucleotides read TGTGCCAGCAGCGATAACAGCCTCATGAACACTGAAGCTTTCTTT.